This T cell receptor (beta chain) emerged from a study of regulatory and conventional T cells in RAG deficiency. The trim removed 6 bases at V and 2 bases at J, leaving 6 bases unmatched. This CDR3 has 16 residues. CDR1 and CDR2 (germline): SEHNR, FQNEAQ (reference sequence). Regulatory T cells were sorted from blood as CD4+ CD25-high CD127-low cells. Assay used: immunoSEQ multiplex PCR; TCRdb lists only in-frame clones, some missing. The sample contains over 10,000 clones, around 94% of which appear only once. Another study also made use of these data, one on regulatory T cells. That report adds: The PCR used 52 TRBV and 13 TRBJ primers.

The receptor was isolated from a human donor in good health. The chain uses TRBV7-9 and TRBJ2-5; the match to TRBD2 covers 13 bases. Sequences were obtained from CD127- CD25+ CD4+ Tregs sorted from blood. Here the CDR3 DNA reads TGTGCCAGCAGTAAGACTAGCGGGGGGTTACAAGAGACCCAGTACTTC. As protein: CASSKTSGGLQETQYF.